These 21 T cell receptor beta chains share one sample of origin, sequenced in a study of shared clonotypes between healthy human individuals. Clones were sequenced by immunoSEQ multiplex PCR, and TCRdb holds only the in-frame ones, with some missing. The sample includes just over 2,000,000 clones, approximately 95% of them seen just once. Sequencing input: naive CD4+ T cells sorted from blood. Specified subset: CD45RA+ positively selected. All receptors come from a man between 18 and 29 years old in good health.

J is TRBJ1-2 and V is TRBV15; 10 nucleotides align to TRBD1. The CDR3 spans 19 residues. CDR1 and CDR2 (germline): LNHNV, YYDKDF (reference sequence). Trimming cost V 1 base and J 6 bases; bases outside gene matches: 17. The CDR3 DNA reads TGTGCCACCAGCAGAGTGAGCCCGGGACAGGGGATATATCGACATGGCTACACCTTC. Its translation is CATSRVSPGQGIYRHGYTF.

A single count supports this clone. The chain carries TRBV20-1 and TRBJ1-5; tentatively, D is TRBD1 (5 bases). The CDR3 is made up of 11 amino acids. In germline, CDR1 is DFQATT, CDR2 SNEGSKA (reference sequence). The ends were cut back, 3 bases at V and 14 bases at J, with 14 bases in the middle. The CDR3 coding sequence is TGCAGTGCTAGGGGGGGTCCCCTAAAGCATTTT. It is translated as CSARGGPLKHF.

V gene TRBV7-2 combines with J gene TRBJ2-4, with D perhaps TRBD2 (7 bases). CDR1 and CDR2 from the germline V gene are SGHTA and FQGNSA. V gave up 6 bases and J gave up 2 bases, with 17 bases separating them. CDR3 length equals 16 residues. The CDR3 is CASSRGGAGTKNIQYF. The CDR3, as DNA: TGTGCCAGCAGTCGAGGGGGGGCTGGAACCAAAAACATTCAGTACTTC. The complete variable domain, with remaining parts taken from reference TRBV7-2 and TRBJ2-4, reads GAGVSQSPSNKVTEKGKDVELRCDPISGHTALYWYRQSLGQGLEFLIYFQGNSAPDKSGLPSDRFSAERTGGSVSTLTIQRTQQEDSAVYLCASSRGGAGTKNIQYFGAGTRLSVL.

The chain joins TRBV5-1 to TRBJ2-7; D not resolved. CDR3 length equals 15 residues. V lost 1 base, J lost 2 bases, and 13 bases lay in between. From germline, CDR1 is SGHRS and CDR2 YFSETQ. The CDR3 protein is CASSLSAGVPYEQYF. The CDR3 region has the DNA TGCGCCAGCAGCTTGTCGGCAGGTGTACCCTACGAGCAGTACTTC.

The chain has TRBV30 and TRBJ1-1; TRBD1 agrees at 7 bases. Germline-derived CDR1 and CDR2 are GTSNPN and SVGIG (reference sequence). V was pared by 2 bases and J by 6 bases, with 3 bases of the junction left unmatched. This CDR3 is 12 amino acids long. The CDR3 sequence: CAWSQGEAEAFF. CDR3 nucleotides: TGTGCCTGGAGTCAGGGGGAGGCTGAAGCTTTCTTT.

The chain links TRBV15 to TRBJ2-3; 12 bases fit TRBD2. Germline V gene data show CDR1 as LNHNV and CDR2 as YYDKDF (reference sequence). The CDR3 sequence is 18 residues long. The trim removed 1 base at V and 5 bases at J, leaving 10 bases unmatched. CDR3 coding DNA: TGTGCCACCAGCAGAGGATCGCTAGCGGGGGGGCCGGTAGATACGCAGTATTTT. This encodes CATSRGSLAGGPVDTQYF.

V usage is TRBV6-6 and J usage is TRBJ2-1, with D possibly being TRBD2 (6 bases). V lost 7 bases and J 7 bases, leaving 14 bases between the germline ends. Germline V gives CDR1 MNHNY, CDR2 SVGAGI (reference sequence). The CDR3 consists of 13 residues. The CDR3 nucleotides are TGTGCCAGCAAGGTGGATGGAGGGAATGAGCAGTTCTTC. The encoded protein is CASKVDGGNEQFF.

V usage is TRBV7-9 and J usage is TRBJ2-1, with a possible D match to TRBD1 (7 bases). CDR3 length: 13 residues. Germline V CDR1 and CDR2: SEHNR, FQNEAQ (reference sequence). V lost 7 bases, J lost 3 bases, and 10 bases lay in between. Written as DNA, the CDR3 is TGTGCCAGCAATCAGGGGGGCTACAATGAGCAGTTCTTC. It encodes CASNQGGYNEQFF.

V usage is TRBV5-8 and J usage is TRBJ1-3; D ambiguous. Germline V gene sequence: CDR1 SGHTS, CDR2 YDEGEE. V was cut by 2 bases and J by 0 bases, with 6 bases left in between. The CDR3 contains 14 residues. The CDR3 sequence: CASSFWGSGNTIYF. The CDR3, as DNA: TGTGCCAGCAGCTTCTGGGGCTCTGGAAACACCATATATTTT.

The V call is TRBV10-3, the J call TRBJ2-7, with D tentatively TRBD1 (7 bases). Deletions cut 0 bases from V and 6 bases from J, with 21 bases between. There are 17 residues in the CDR3. Looked up from germline, CDR1 is ENHRY and CDR2 is SYGVKD. This chain's CDR3 is CAISESWGQGGSTEQYF. The CDR3 coding sequence is TGTGCCATCAGTGAGTCGTGGGGGCAGGGGGGTTCTACCGAGCAGTACTTC.

About this clone itself: Different DNA sequences within this sample yield the same CDR3. The chain links TRBV7-3 to TRBJ2-3; 8 bases align to TRBD2. The CDR3 sequence is 15 residues long. The V gene end was trimmed by 1 base and the J gene end by 2 bases; junction bases not matched to a gene: 2. CDR1 is SGHTA and CDR2 is FQGTGA in the germline V gene. CDR3 in amino acids: CASSLNSGATDTQYF. CDR3 sequence (DNA): TGTGCCAGCAGCTTAAATAGCGGGGCCACAGATACGCAGTATTTT.

J is TRBJ1-3 and V is TRBV6-1, with D unresolved. The V end lost 0 bases, the J end lost 0 bases, and 6 bases lay between the germline ends. CDR3 size: 15 residues. CDR1 MNHNS and CDR2 SASEGT come from the germline V gene. The CDR3 DNA reads as TGTGCCAGCAGTGAAGCTTCCAGCTCTGGAAACACCATATATTTT. This translates into CASSEASSSGNTIYF.

This clone was recorded a few times. CDR3 sequence: CASSDLHRGSGNTIYF. CDR3 nucleotide sequence: TGTGCCAGCAGTGACCTCCACAGGGGCTCTGGAAACACCATATATTTT. J is TRBJ1-3 and V is TRBV6-1; 7 nucleotides align to TRBD1. Germline CDR1 is MNHNS and CDR2 is SASEGT. Unmatched junction bases numbered 5, after V lost 3 bases and J lost 0 bases. This CDR3 spans 16 amino acids.

This clone was seen once. The V call is TRBV5-1, the J call TRBJ1-4, with unresolved D. The CDR3 is 15 residues long. Germline V gene sequence: CDR1 SGHRS, CDR2 YFSETQ. Trimming left V 1 base short and J 8 bases short, with 15 bases between. The CDR3 here is CASSLTDSSREKLFF. The DNA of the CDR3 is TGCGCCAGCAGCTTGACGGACTCTTCCAGAGAAAAACTGTTTTTT.

In DNA form, the CDR3 reads TGTGCCAGCAGCCCGGGACAGCTAGCCAAAAACATTCAGTACTTC. Its translation: CASSPGQLAKNIQYF. The rearrangement uses TRBV5-8 and TRBJ2-4; 7 positions match TRBD1. After removal of 4 bases from V and 0 bases from J, the junction contained 4 bases not matched to a gene. The CDR3 spans 15 residues. From germline, CDR1 is SGHTS and CDR2 YDEGEE.

This clone was observed once. The rearrangement links TRBV9 to TRBJ2-5, with D perhaps matching TRBD1 (6 bases). Trimming cost V 4 bases and J 1 base, with 14 bases left between them. The CDR3 has 15 amino acids. Germline-derived CDR1 and CDR2 are SGDLS and YYNGEE. The DNA of the CDR3 is TGTGCCAGCAGCACCTCGACAGGTAGCCAAGAGACCCAGTACTTC. Its translation: CASSTSTGSQETQYF. Supplemented by reference TRBV9 and TRBJ2-5, the full variable domain reads DSGVTQTPKHLITATGQRVTLRCSPRSGDLSVYWYQQSLDQGLQFLIQYYNGEERAKGNILERFSAQQFPDLHSELNLSSLELGDSALYFCASSTSTGSQETQYFGPGTRLLVL.

The V call is TRBV5-1, the J call TRBJ1-2, with 9 bases aligning to TRBD1. CDR3 length: 19 amino acids. Unmatched junction bases numbered 12, after V lost 0 bases and J lost 0 bases. Germline V gives CDR1 SGHRS, CDR2 YFSETQ. CDR3 protein: CASSLVGLTGTGSNYGYTF. The DNA of the CDR3 is TGCGCCAGCAGCTTGGTGGGGCTCACCGGGACAGGGTCTAACTATGGCTACACCTTC.

The chain recombines TRBV6-1 with TRBJ1-5; 12 bases fit TRBD1. Trimming cost V 4 bases and J 7 bases; bases outside gene matches: 2. This CDR3 comprises 14 residues. The V gene's germline CDR1 is MNHNS and CDR2 SASEGT. CDR3 sequence reads: CASSAGTGGQPQHF. The CDR3 DNA sequence: TGTGCCAGCAGTGCTGGGACAGGGGGCCAGCCCCAGCATTTT.

This chain joins TRBV18 and TRBJ1-5, with TRBD1 matching 8 bases. V gave up 2 bases and J gave up 3 bases; unmatched junction bases: 9. Germline V gives CDR1 KGHSH, CDR2 LQKENI. CDR3 size: 17 residues. CDR3 sequence: CASSPATGQVINQPQHF. The CDR3 DNA reads as TGTGCCAGCTCACCAGCGACGGGACAGGTCATCAATCAGCCCCAGCATTTT.

The gene calls are TRBV4-3 and TRBJ2-2; a weak D match, TRBD1 (6 bases). V lost 5 bases and J 5 bases, leaving 12 bases between the germline ends. The germline V gene encodes CDR1 LGHNA and CDR2 YSLEER. This CDR3 region has 14 residues. The CDR3, as DNA: TGCGCCAGCAGCGTACAGGGTGGAACCGGGGAGCTGTTTTTT. It yields the protein CASSVQGGTGELFF.

This chain uses TRBV6-5 with TRBJ1-1, with D maybe TRBD1 (5 bases). CDR3 size: 13 residues. Germline V gives CDR1 MNHEY, CDR2 SVGAGI. The germline V and J ends were trimmed by 6 bases and 6 bases, with 14 bases remaining between them. The CDR3 DNA is TGTGCCAGCAGCTACCGTAGGGGCCCTGAAGCTTTCTTT. Residues: CASSYRRGPEAFF.